The entry below describes one T cell receptor beta chain. The sample comes from a study of T cell responses to AZD1222 COVID-19 vaccine. Some clones are missing from TCRdb's copy, which holds only in-frame ones; the method was immunoSEQ multiplex PCR. The data contain approximately 130,000 clones, roughly nine tenths of them singletons. Trimming at V came to 5 bases and at J to 0 bases, leaving 0 bases not matched to a gene. The length of the CDR3 is 13 residues. Germline values: CDR1 WSHSY, CDR2 SAAADI. The sequences come from peripheral blood, collected on day 0 of AZD1222 vaccination. This chain joins TRBV10-2 and TRBJ1-1; 7 bases line up with TRBD1. This TCR came from an adult in good health. This CDR3 reads CASSTGVNTEAFF. CDR3 bases: TGCGCCAGCAGTACAGGGGTGAACACTGAAGCTTTCTTT.